The 22 T cell receptor beta chains in this list originate from one sample, sequenced in a study of OX40 agonist ivuxolimab in advanced cancers. The table came from immunoSEQ multiplex PCR; TCRdb's copy has only in-frame clones and leaves some out. Of about 61,000 clones in the sample, roughly four fifths were seen once. The starting material was CD4+ or CD8+ T cells sorted from blood, obtained in a trial of the OX40 agonist ivuxolimab. The receptors here all came from an adult with an advanced solid tumor such as melanoma, head and neck, liver or kidney cancer.

CDR3 in amino acids: CSASGETEAFF. The CDR3 DNA is TGCAGTGCTAGCGGCGAAACTGAAGCTTTCTTT. The chain employs TRBV20-1 and TRBJ1-1; D remains unclear. V was cut by 3 bases and J by 5 bases, with 7 bases left in between. Germline CDR1 DFQATT, CDR2 SNEGSKA (reference sequence). The CDR3 runs to 11 residues.

This clone was counted many times. The genes are TRBV19 and TRBJ1-1; 8 bases line up with TRBD1. Germline V lookup: CDR1 LNHDA, CDR2 SQIVND (reference sequence). V trimming: 5 bases; J trimming: 5 bases; junction bases outside the gene matches: 7. The CDR3 consists of 14 residues. In DNA, the CDR3 is TGTGCCAGTAGTCCCGGACAGGGATGGACTGAAGCTTTCTTT. The encoded protein is CASSPGQGWTEAFF.

The rearrangement uses TRBV28 and TRBJ1-5, with D unclear. The germline V and J ends were trimmed by 1 base and 3 bases, with 7 bases remaining between them. Germline CDR1 reads MDHEN; CDR2 reads SYDVKM. The CDR3 extends over 14 amino acids. The CDR3 DNA is TGTGCCAGCAGTTTATTACACGTCAATCAGCCCCAGCATTTT. This encodes CASSLLHVNQPQHF.

The gene calls are TRBV7-2 and TRBJ2-7; 7 bases are a match to TRBD2. Germline assignment: CDR1 SGHTA and CDR2 FQGNSA. With V trimmed by 1 base and J by 4 bases, 7 bases remained unmatched. This CDR3 has 15 residues. The CDR3 sequence is CASSLVASGEYEQYF. CDR3 coding DNA: TGTGCCAGCAGCTTAGTGGCCAGCGGGGAATACGAGCAGTACTTC.

This chain links TRBV30 with TRBJ2-3, with D unresolved. CDR3 length equals 12 residues. The V gene lost 6 bases and the J gene lost 4 bases, with 11 bases spanning the gap. Germline V lookup: CDR1 GTSNPN, CDR2 SVGIG (reference sequence). CDR3 in amino acids: CACGPNSDTQYF. In nucleotides, the CDR3 is TGTGCCTGCGGGCCCAATTCAGATACGCAGTATTTT.

Only one count was recorded for this clone. The rearrangement links TRBV9 to TRBJ2-1, with D maybe TRBD2 (6 bases). CDR1 SGDLS and CDR2 YYNGEE come from the germline V gene. This CDR3 is 16 amino acids long. The ends were cut back, 1 base at V and 6 bases at J, with 17 bases in the middle. The CDR3 sequence: CASSVTDRRGGNEQFF. The CDR3 DNA reads as TGTGCCAGCAGCGTAACCGACCGGAGGGGAGGCAATGAGCAGTTCTTC.

The chain combines TRBV19 with TRBJ2-3, with D tentatively TRBD2 (5 bases). The CDR3 length is 13 residues. V was shortened by 3 bases and J by 3 bases, with 7 bases between the two germline ends. Per germline, CDR1 LNHDA and CDR2 SQIVND (reference sequence). The CDR3 here is CASSIGGTDTQYF. The CDR3 DNA reads as TGTGCCAGTAGTATCGGAGGTACAGATACGCAGTATTTT. Full variable domain (remainder filled in from reference TRBV19 and TRBJ2-3): DGGITQSPKYLFRKEGQNVTLSCEQNLNHDAMYWYRQDPGQGLRLIYYSQIVNDFQKGDIAEGYSVSREKKESFPLTVTSAQKNPTAFYLCASSIGGTDTQYFGPGTRLTVL.

The chain combines TRBV7-8 with TRBJ2-5; no definite D call. V was pared by 1 base and J by 2 bases, with 8 bases between. Germline V gene data show CDR1 as SGHVS and CDR2 as FQNEAQ. The CDR3 totals 14 residues. The CDR3 nucleotides read TGTGCCAGCAGCTTAGAAAATACTCAAGAGACCCAGTACTTC. This translates into CASSLENTQETQYF.

The CDR3 DNA reads TGCGCCAGCAGCTCTTCGAAGGCGCGGGGAGGGGGCGAGCAGTACTTC. Its translation: CASSSSKARGGGEQYF. The V and J genes are TRBV5-1 and TRBJ2-7; D is perhaps TRBD2 (7 bases). Germline CDR1 and CDR2: SGHRS and YFSETQ. The CDR3 runs 16 residues. V was cut by 3 bases and J by 6 bases, with 22 bases left in between.

The chain links TRBV7-8 to TRBJ2-1; TRBD1 agrees at 10 bases. V was clipped by 5 bases and J by 4 bases; unmatched bases: 2. This CDR3 comprises 14 residues. The germline V gene encodes CDR1 SGHVS and CDR2 FQNEAQ. CDR3 nucleotide sequence: TGTGCCAGCAGCCCGGGACAGGGGTACAATGAGCAGTTCTTC. It encodes CASSPGQGYNEQFF.

The chain carries TRBV5-4 and TRBJ1-1, with D unclear. The CDR3 covers 17 residues. Trimming took off 2 bases at V and 0 bases at J, with 17 bases between the two ends. Germline CDR1 reads SGHNT; CDR2 reads YYREEE (reference sequence). Here the CDR3 reads CASSLREIRVLNTEAFF. The CDR3, as DNA: TGTGCCAGCAGCTTAAGAGAGATTCGCGTACTGAACACTGAAGCTTTCTTT. Variable domain in full (rest from reference TRBV5-4 and TRBJ1-1): ETGVTQSPTHLIKTRGQQVTLRCSSQSGHNTVSWYQQALGQGPQFIFQYYREEENGRGNFPPRFSGLQFPNYSSELNVNALELDDSALYLCASSLREIRVLNTEAFFGQGTRLTVV.

This chain links TRBV6-4 with TRBJ1-1, with D uncertain. The CDR3 runs 13 residues. Germline CDR1 MRHNA, CDR2 SNTAGT. The V end was cut by 5 bases, the J end by 4 bases, with 11 bases between. Here the CDR3 reads CASSRLGGTEAFF. CDR3 in DNA: TGTGCCAGCAGTCGACTGGGAGGCACTGAAGCTTTCTTT.

This rearrangement joins TRBV14 to TRBJ1-6, with D uncertain. Trimming stripped 3 bases from V and 0 bases from J, with 6 bases between. This CDR3 is 15 amino acids long. CDR1 and CDR2 from the germline V gene are SGHDN and FVKESK. Here the CDR3 DNA reads TGTGCCAGCAGCCAGCGGGGCTCCTATAATTCACCCCTCCACTTT. Translation gives CASSQRGSYNSPLHF.

V usage is TRBV7-9 and J usage is TRBJ1-3; the D is unclear. V was pared by 7 bases and J by 2 bases, with 24 bases between. CDR3 length: 18 residues. The V gene's germline CDR1 is SEHNR and CDR2 FQNEAQ (reference sequence). CDR3: CASTSVMAASLTGNTIYF. CDR3 in DNA: TGTGCCAGCACCTCAGTAATGGCAGCTAGCTTGACTGGAAACACCATATATTTT.

By share, this clone ranks as medium-sized (0.01 to 0.1%). V and J are TRBV7-9 and TRBJ1-1; no clear D gene. V was pared by 3 bases and J by 1 base, with 6 bases between. CDR1 is SEHNR, CDR2 FQNEAQ, per germline (reference sequence). This CDR3 has 13 residues. The CDR3 here is CASSFEENTEAFF. The CDR3 bases are TGTGCCAGCAGCTTCGAAGAGAACACTGAAGCTTTCTTT.

This clone occurred once. The CDR3 is CASSLGLEETQYF. The CDR3 nucleotides read TGTGCCAGCAGCTTAGGCCTAGAGGAGACCCAGTACTTC. The chain uses TRBV11-3 and TRBJ2-5; no reliable D call. V was trimmed by 1 base and J by 5 bases, leaving 8 bases between them. The length of the CDR3 is 13 residues. Germline assignment: CDR1 SGHNT and CDR2 YENEEA.

The rearrangement joins TRBV9 to TRBJ2-7; 9 bases map to TRBD1. Germline lookup yields CDR1 SGDLS and CDR2 YYNGEE. With 4 bases clipped from V and 4 bases from J, the junction kept 6 bases outside the gene matches. This CDR3 is 14 amino acids long. This CDR3 is CASSPGDRAYEQYF. In DNA form, the CDR3 reads TGTGCCAGCAGCCCCGGGGACAGGGCGTACGAGCAGTACTTC.

The V gene is TRBV7-3, the J gene TRBJ1-2; D is possibly TRBD1 (5 bases). Per germline, CDR1 SGHTA and CDR2 FQGTGA. There are 14 residues in the CDR3. V was clipped by 0 bases and J by 6 bases, with 11 bases between them. The CDR3 reads CASSLTSSGDGYTF. The CDR3 region has the DNA TGTGCCAGCAGCTTAACATCGTCGGGGGATGGCTACACCTTC.

V and J are TRBV7-9 and TRBJ2-7; TRBD1 agrees at 7 bases. In germline, CDR1 is SEHNR, CDR2 FQNEAQ (reference sequence). The CDR3 runs 14 residues. The V segment lost 3 bases and the J segment 2 bases; nucleotides outside the gene matches: 4. In DNA, the CDR3 is TGTGCCAGCAGCTTCGACAGGGTCCCCTACGAGCAGTACTTC. Its protein is CASSFDRVPYEQYF.

Only one count was recorded for this clone. The CDR3 region is CASSHILTTGSYEQYF. The CDR3 nucleotides read TGTGCCAGCAGCCACATCCTCACGACAGGGAGCTACGAGCAGTACTTC. The chain recombines TRBV7-2 with TRBJ2-7, with 7 bases matching TRBD1. The CDR3 consists of 16 residues. V dropped 5 bases and J dropped 3; count of bases not matched to a gene: 13. Per germline, CDR1 SGHTA and CDR2 FQGNSA.

J is TRBJ2-1 and V is TRBV19, with D possibly matching TRBD2 (6 bases). Trimming left V 8 bases short and J 2 bases short, with 16 bases between. CDR1 is LNHDA, CDR2 SQIVND, per germline (reference sequence). The CDR3 spans 15 residues. Here the CDR3 reads CASGGTLRTYNEQFF. DNA for the CDR3: TGTGCCAGTGGCGGGACCCTGCGGACCTACAATGAGCAGTTCTTC.

Turning to this clone: The sample carries other DNA sequences with the same CDR3. The chain couples TRBV5-1 to TRBJ2-1; 10 positions match TRBD1. Germline V gene sequence: CDR1 SGHRS, CDR2 YFSETQ. The ends lost 5 bases at V and 6 bases at J; junction bases unmatched: 8. This CDR3 is built from 15 residues. CDR3 region: CASRSPGTGVNEQFF. The CDR3 region has the DNA TGCGCCAGCAGGAGTCCCGGGACAGGGGTCAATGAGCAGTTCTTC. Full variable domain (outside the CDR3, taken from reference TRBV5-1 and TRBJ2-1): KAGVTQTPRYLIKTRGQQVTLSCSPISGHRSVSWYQQTPGQGLQFLFEYFSETQRNKGNFPGRFSGRQFSNSRSEMNVSTLELGDSALYLCASRSPGTGVNEQFFGPGTRLTVL.